This T cell receptor beta chain was found in a study of vaccination and CD4 T cells after COVID-19. About the study: Four females and six males made up the convalescents, with two Hispanic. Typically, post-vaccine samples were obtained a median 72 days after dose two, within a range of 14 to 241.

Sequenced with the Oncomine TCR Beta short-read assay was DNA taken from cultured CD4+ T cells. Genomic DNA was isolated from cultured CD4+ T cells. TCRdb used MiXCR to reprocess the PCR reads, holding one entry per CDR3 protein. The sample gives more than 6,000 distinct CDR3 sequences, around 62% of which show up once; 20% is in the top ten. Sample treatment: roughly 10-day PBMC culture with coronavirus spike peptide pools or control peptides (ViraFEST assay). With regard to this clonotype: Its antigen is undetermined.

V was cut by 2 bases and J by 12 bases, with 16 bases left in between. The germline gives CDR1 GTSNPN, CDR2 SVGIG (reference sequence). This CDR3 is built from 12 residues. The chain has TRBV30 and TRBJ1-1; D might be TRBD1 (5 bases). The sample consisted of cultured CD4+ T cells from blood, taken after SARS-CoV-2 vaccination. The TCR sequence derives from a human donor with COVID-19. CDR3 coding DNA: TGTGCCTGGAGTATTGTCGACGGGGGAACTTTCTTT. Its protein is CAWSIVDGGTFF.